These 22 T cell receptor beta chains came from one sample sequenced in a study of T cell responses to AZD1222 COVID-19 vaccine. This table comes from immunoSEQ multiplex PCR, and its TCRdb copy is limited to in-frame clones, with some not included. This table has 98,000 or so clones, over 90% appearing once. The sequencing used peripheral blood, collected on day 0 of AZD1222 vaccination. All receptors come from an adult in good health.

This sequence joins TRBV27 and TRBJ1-1; the match to TRBD1 covers 8 bases. The CDR3 runs 14 residues. CDR1 is MNHEY and CDR2 is SMNVEV in the germline V gene (reference sequence). The trim removed 3 bases at V and 2 bases at J, leaving 2 bases unmatched. The CDR3 protein is CASSFGQGNTEAFF. The CDR3 nucleotides are TGTGCCAGCAGTTTCGGACAGGGAAACACTGAAGCTTTCTTT.

This clone showed up just a few times. The chain couples TRBV18 to TRBJ1-3; no firm D call. From germline, CDR1 is KGHSH and CDR2 LQKENI. Trimming shortened V by 5 bases and J by 0 bases, and 11 bases separated the two germline ends. The CDR3 length is 15 residues. This CDR3 is CASSEGGSSGNTIYF. CDR3 DNA sequence: TGTGCCAGCTCAGAGGGAGGGAGCTCTGGAAACACCATATATTTT.

The chain carries TRBV4-1 and TRBJ2-7; the match to TRBD2 covers 7 bases. This CDR3 is 18 amino acids long. Germline-derived CDR1 and CDR2 are MGHRA and YSYEKL. The trim removed 6 bases at V and 1 base at J, leaving 18 bases unmatched. The CDR3 here is CASSRIVGRDYESYEQYF. The CDR3 coding sequence is TGCGCCAGCAGTCGAATAGTAGGGAGGGACTATGAATCCTACGAGCAGTACTTC.

V usage is TRBV7-2 and J usage is TRBJ2-2; 7 positions match TRBD1. Trimming at V came to 10 bases and at J to 7 bases, leaving 9 bases not matched to a gene. Germline CDR1 is SGHTA and CDR2 is FQGNSA. This CDR3 comprises 13 residues. The CDR3 protein is CATSLTGLGELFF. As DNA, the CDR3 is TGTGCCACCTCACTGACAGGGCTCGGGGAGCTGTTTTTT.

Only one count was recorded for this clone. The chain carries TRBV29-1 and TRBJ1-1; 9 nucleotides agree with TRBD1. The CDR3 covers 13 residues. The germline V gene encodes CDR1 SQVTM and CDR2 ANQGSEA. J gave up 1 base and V 6 bases, and 3 bases lay outside the gene matches. The CDR3 reads CSVKQGANTEAFF. The CDR3 DNA reads TGCAGCGTGAAACAGGGGGCGAACACTGAAGCTTTCTTT. Supplemented by reference TRBV29-1 and TRBJ1-1, the full variable domain reads SAVISQKPSRDICQRGTSLTIQCQVDSQVTMMFWYRQQPGQSLTLIATANQGSEATYESGFVIDKFPISRPNLTFSTLTVSNMSPEDSSIYLCSVKQGANTEAFFGQGTRLTVV.

The chain carries TRBV9 and TRBJ1-6; a possible D gene is TRBD1 (5 bases). The CDR3 totals 18 residues. V lost 3 bases, J lost 7 bases, and 23 bases lay in between. CDR1 and CDR2 from the germline V gene are SGDLS and YYNGEE. The CDR3 nucleotides are TGTGCCAGCAGCGAAGGGTTGTGGGCCGGGGGTGTAAATTCACCCCTCCACTTT. It is translated as CASSEGLWAGGVNSPLHF.

This clone was found once. V usage is TRBV20-1 and J usage is TRBJ1-6; D ambiguous. V was clipped by 2 bases and J by 10 bases, with 6 bases between them. The CDR3 has 11 residues. Germline values: CDR1 DFQATT, CDR2 SNEGSKA (reference sequence). The CDR3 reads CSARNDSPLHF. The CDR3 DNA reads TGCAGTGCTAGAAATGACTCACCCCTCCACTTT.

The chain is built from TRBV18 and TRBJ2-2; TRBD1 matches at 10 bases. The CDR3 has 16 residues. Germline values: CDR1 KGHSH, CDR2 LQKENI. With 4 bases clipped from V and 2 bases from J, the junction kept 4 bases outside the gene matches. DNA for the CDR3: TGTGCCAGCTCACAAGGACAGGGGGGCAACACCGGGGAGCTGTTTTTT. Translating gives CASSQGQGGNTGELFF.

This clone showed up just a few times. The V and J genes are TRBV19 and TRBJ2-3; 7 nucleotides line up with TRBD2. The ends lost 9 bases at V and 7 bases at J; junction bases unmatched: 13. Per germline, CDR1 LNHDA and CDR2 SQIVND (reference sequence). This CDR3 has 14 residues. The chain's CDR3 is CASSPGGGRNTQYF. DNA of the CDR3: TGTGCCAGCAGCCCTGGGGGGGGGAGGAATACGCAGTATTTT.

V gene TRBV5-1 combines with J gene TRBJ2-3, with D uncertain. CDR1 is SGHRS, CDR2 YFSETQ, per germline. There are 12 residues in the CDR3. V lost 7 bases and J lost 2, with 8 bases in between. DNA for the CDR3: TGCGCCAGCGCGAGCGACACAGATACGCAGTATTTT. Its protein is CASASDTDTQYF.

The CDR3 is CASSQGQDPLGAFF. The CDR3 nucleotides are TGTGCCAGCTCACAGGGACAGGACCCTTTGGGAGCTTTCTTT. The chain has TRBV18 and TRBJ1-1; TRBD1 matches 8 bases. The CDR3 contains 14 residues. Germline lookup yields CDR1 KGHSH and CDR2 LQKENI. J gave up 10 bases and V 4 bases, and 11 bases lay outside the gene matches.

This chain connects TRBV19 to TRBJ1-5; 8 bases are a match to TRBD1. CDR1 and CDR2 (germline): LNHDA, SQIVND (reference sequence). V trimming: 3 bases; J trimming: 5 bases; junction bases outside the gene matches: 3. This CDR3 is built from 14 residues. The CDR3 coding sequence is TGTGCCAGTAGTATGGACAGGGAAGATCAGCCCCAGCATTTT. Translating it yields CASSMDREDQPQHF.

This chain links TRBV6-1 with TRBJ2-1; D gene uncertain. Per germline, CDR1 MNHNS and CDR2 SASEGT. The CDR3 consists of 16 residues. Trimming removed 1 base from V and 4 bases from J, with 14 bases in between. The CDR3 nucleotides are TGTGCCAGCAGTGAAGGTCCAGGATTGATGTACAATGAGCAGTTCTTC. Encoded protein: CASSEGPGLMYNEQFF.

The V and J genes are TRBV2 and TRBJ2-1; 8 bases map to TRBD1. The V gene end was trimmed by 5 bases and the J gene end by 5 bases; junction bases not matched to a gene: 11. The CDR3 has 16 residues. Looked up from germline, CDR1 is SNHLY and CDR2 is FYNNEI. CDR3 bases: TGTGCCAGCAGTCGGGACAGGAGGAATGTGGACAATGAGCAGTTCTTC. It yields the protein CASSRDRRNVDNEQFF.

The chain recombines TRBV28 with TRBJ1-1; D might be TRBD1 (5 bases). CDR1 and CDR2 (germline): MDHEN, SYDVKM. This CDR3 comprises 14 residues. With 6 bases removed from V and 1 base from J, the gap between germline ends came to 12 bases. The CDR3: CASRYGTENTEAFF. The CDR3 bases are TGTGCCAGCAGATACGGGACGGAGAACACTGAAGCTTTCTTT.

This clone appeared a single time. The genes are TRBV29-1 and TRBJ2-2, with TRBD2 matching over 8 bases. CDR1 and CDR2 from the germline V gene are SQVTM and ANQGSEA. V trimming: 7 bases; J trimming: 3 bases; junction bases outside the gene matches: 4. The CDR3 loop spans 13 amino acids. CDR3 loop: CSAAGGDTGELFF. The CDR3 nucleotides are TGCAGCGCTGCCGGGGGGGACACCGGGGAGCTGTTTTTT.

The V gene is TRBV29-1, the J gene TRBJ2-3; 8 bases map to TRBD1. With V trimmed by 7 bases and J by 6 bases, 9 bases remained unmatched. The CDR3 has 13 residues. Germline V CDR1 and CDR2: SQVTM, ANQGSEA. DNA of the CDR3: TGCAGCGCCTTGACAGGGGCCCCCGATACGCAGTATTTT. The encoded protein is CSALTGAPDTQYF.

The chain is built from TRBV3-1 (or the pseudogene TRBV3-2) and TRBJ2-2; D possibly corresponds to TRBD1 (5 bases). In germline, CDR1 is LGHDT, CDR2 YNNKEL (reference sequence). CDR3 size: 16 residues. V was pared by 0 bases and J by 0 bases, with 8 bases between. CDR3 in amino acids: CASSQEGVSNTGELFF. The CDR3 DNA reads as TGTGCCAGCAGCCAAGAAGGGGTTTCGAACACCGGGGAGCTGTTTTTT.

V usage is TRBV5-1 and J usage is TRBJ1-2, with TRBD1 as a possible D gene (5 bases). Looked up from germline, CDR1 is SGHRS and CDR2 is YFSETQ. The CDR3 is 15 amino acids. Trimming left V 0 bases short and J 4 bases short, with 13 bases between. The CDR3 bases are TGCGCCAGCAGCTTGGCTGAGACAGTTGGCTATGGCTACACCTTC. It encodes CASSLAETVGYGYTF.

For this clone: The CDR3 does not end in the conserved phenylalanine or tryptophan, so this is likely a read error. The chain combines TRBV10-3 with TRBJ1-1; 11 bases are shared with TRBD1. The CDR3 covers 14 residues. The germline V gene encodes CDR1 ENHRY and CDR2 SYGVKD. Trimming at V came to 8 bases and at J to 4 bases, leaving 6 bases not matched to a gene. The CDR3 here is CAIGGTGGFTEAFL. DNA of the CDR3: TGTGCCATCGGGGGGACAGGGGGATTCACTGAAGCTTTCCTT.

The chain is built from TRBV27 and TRBJ1-5; the D gene is possibly TRBD1 (5 bases). V was trimmed by 7 bases and J by 0 bases, leaving 22 bases between them. This CDR3 has 18 residues. Germline CDR1 is MNHEY and CDR2 is SMNVEV (reference sequence). The CDR3 region has the DNA TGTGCCAGCAACGCCGGGACCCTCCATCAATGTAGCAATCAGCCCCAGCATTTT. It yields the protein CASNAGTLHQCSNQPQHF.

The V and J genes are TRBV19 and TRBJ2-1; a possible D gene is TRBD1 (5 bases). CDR3 size: 16 residues. V gave up 3 bases and J gave up 0 bases, with 12 bases separating them. In germline, CDR1 is LNHDA, CDR2 SQIVND (reference sequence). The CDR3 nucleotides read TGTGCCAGTAGTATTCAGGGATCAGTCTCCTACAATGAGCAGTTCTTC. Its protein product is CASSIQGSVSYNEQFF.